A single sample is the source of the 18 T cell receptor beta chains below, sequenced in a study of blood T cell repertoires in COVID-19. The repertoire was sequenced with immunoSEQ multiplex PCR; TCRdb's copy has only in-frame clones and lacks some. Of about 64,000 clones listed, approximately 90% are singletons. Sequenced input: PBMCs or T cells enriched from blood (not recorded which). The receptors were gathered from a woman aged 35 to 49 who had recovered from COVID-19.

A few counts support this clone. The J gene is TRBJ1-1, the V gene TRBV13, with D hard to call. The germline gives CDR1 PRHDT, CDR2 FYEKMQ (reference sequence). Trimming took 5 bases from V and 1 from J, leaving 14 bases between them. CDR3 size: 15 residues. The CDR3 DNA is TGTGCCAGCAGCAAGAGCTTCCCCGCGAACACTGAAGCTTTCTTT. Residues: CASSKSFPANTEAFF.

The chain uses TRBV7-9 and TRBJ1-2, with D unclear. CDR1 SEHNR and CDR2 FQNEAQ come from the germline V gene (reference sequence). CDR3 length equals 13 residues. Trimming removed 6 bases at V and 4 bases at J, with 12 bases between. CDR3 protein: CASSRSGSYGYTF. The CDR3 nucleotides are TGTGCCAGCAGTCGAAGCGGGAGCTATGGCTACACCTTC.

This rearrangement joins TRBV28 to TRBJ1-1; a possible D gene is TRBD1 (6 bases). There are 15 residues in the CDR3. Deletions cut 5 bases from V and 2 bases from J, with 15 bases between. CDR1 is MDHEN, CDR2 SYDVKM, per germline. The CDR3 DNA is TGTGCCAGCAGTACGGCAGGGGTGCGAAACACTGAAGCTTTCTTT. Translated, it gives CASSTAGVRNTEAFF.

The CDR3 here is CASSTLPGNINEQYF. In nucleotides, the CDR3 is TGTGCCAGCAGCACCCTACCCGGGAACATTAACGAGCAGTACTTC. The rearrangement joins TRBV5-6 to TRBJ2-7; a possible D gene is TRBD2 (5 bases). Germline lookup yields CDR1 SGHDT and CDR2 YYEEEE. This CDR3 region has 15 residues. The ends were cut back, 4 bases at V and 5 bases at J, with 19 bases in the middle.

The rearrangement uses TRBV10-3 and TRBJ2-7; D is uncertain. V lost 3 bases and J 4 bases, leaving 16 bases between the germline ends. CDR1 ENHRY and CDR2 SYGVKD come from the germline V gene. The CDR3 totals 15 residues. The CDR3 reads CAISDTIISGYEQYF. CDR3 nucleotide sequence: TGTGCCATCAGTGATACAATCATCTCAGGATACGAGCAGTACTTC.

The chain carries TRBV7-7 and TRBJ2-3; D gene ambiguous. Per germline, CDR1 SSHAT and CDR2 FNYEAQ (reference sequence). V lost 1 base to trimming and J lost 2 bases, with 4 bases between them. The CDR3 runs to 13 residues. As DNA, the CDR3 is TGTGCCAGCAGCTTAGATTACACAGATACGCAGTATTTT. Protein sequence: CASSLDYTDTQYF.

This chain uses TRBV7-9 with TRBJ1-1, with D possibly TRBD1 on 5 matching bases. Germline V gene sequence: CDR1 SEHNR, CDR2 FQNEAQ (reference sequence). V was cut by 5 bases and J by 4 bases, with 17 bases left in between. This CDR3 is built from 15 residues. CDR3 in amino acids: CASSRWDAGGTEAFF. Here the CDR3 DNA reads TGTGCCAGCAGCCGATGGGACGCCGGGGGCACTGAAGCTTTCTTT.

This chain connects TRBV6-1 to TRBJ1-5; 7 positions agree with TRBD1. The CDR3 spans 17 residues. Germline CDR1 and CDR2: MNHNS and SASEGT. The J segment lost 0 bases and the V segment lost 2 bases, leaving 7 bases of the junction unmatched. The CDR3 protein is CASSERYRGYSNQPQHF. CDR3 bases: TGTGCCAGCAGTGAACGTTACAGGGGATATAGCAATCAGCCCCAGCATTTT.

The chain joins TRBV10-3 to TRBJ2-2; 8 bases agree with TRBD2. There are 13 residues in the CDR3. V trimming: 10 bases; J trimming: 5 bases; junction bases outside the gene matches: 6. Germline CDR1 and CDR2: ENHRY and SYGVKD. This CDR3 is CATAGGTTGELFF. The CDR3 coding sequence is TGTGCCACCGCGGGGGGAACGACCGGGGAGCTGTTTTTT.

As for this clone: This specimen includes other DNA sequences encoding the same CDR3. The CDR3: CASSSGYEQYF. DNA of the CDR3: TGTGCCAGCAGTTCAGGTTACGAGCAGTACTTC. The rearrangement links TRBV12-3 or TRBV12-4 to TRBJ2-7, with D unresolved. The CDR3 extends over 11 amino acids. The V end was cut by 4 bases, the J end by 4 bases, with 5 bases between.

The gene calls are TRBV19 and TRBJ2-7; 10 nucleotides line up with TRBD1. The germline V gene encodes CDR1 LNHDA and CDR2 SQIVND (reference sequence). The CDR3 consists of 14 residues. Trimming removed 6 bases from V and 6 bases from J; junction bases left unmatched: 8. CDR3 loop: CASRLRDRGGEQYF. CDR3 bases: TGTGCCAGTAGACTCCGGGACAGGGGAGGCGAGCAGTACTTC.

The V call is TRBV19, the J call TRBJ1-2; 11 bases map to TRBD1. Germline CDR1 and CDR2: LNHDA and SQIVND (reference sequence). The V gene end was trimmed by 2 bases and the J gene end by 5 bases; junction bases not matched to a gene: 7. CDR3 length: 16 amino acids. The CDR3 region is CASSILGDRGRYGYTF. In nucleotides, the CDR3 is TGTGCCAGTAGTATACTGGGGGACAGGGGGAGGTATGGCTACACCTTC.

This clone was seen once. V gene TRBV2 combines with J gene TRBJ1-6; TRBD1 is a possible D gene (5 bases). Germline CDR1 is SNHLY and CDR2 is FYNNEI. Deletions cut 7 bases from V and 10 bases from J, with 14 bases between. There are 13 residues in the CDR3. CDR3 amino acids: CASTAGNLSPLHF. The CDR3 bases are TGTGCCAGCACGGCAGGGAATCTCTCACCCCTCCACTTT.

V gene TRBV6-5 combines with J gene TRBJ1-1; 8 bases agree with TRBD1. Germline V gives CDR1 MNHEY, CDR2 SVGAGI. The V gene end was trimmed by 1 base and the J gene end by 5 bases; junction bases not matched to a gene: 9. The CDR3 totals 16 residues. This chain's CDR3 is CASSYWQGAIGTEAFF. Here the CDR3 DNA reads TGTGCCAGCAGTTACTGGCAGGGGGCAATTGGAACTGAAGCTTTCTTT.

The rearrangement uses TRBV3-1 (or the pseudogene TRBV3-2) and TRBJ1-2; D is possibly TRBD1 (6 bases). Germline V gene sequence: CDR1 LGHDT, CDR2 YNNKEL (reference sequence). This CDR3 contains 14 residues. Trimming stripped 0 bases from V and 4 bases from J, with 9 bases between. The CDR3 coding sequence is TGTGCCAGCAGCCAAGATGGGGGGGCCTATGGCTACACCTTC. This sequence encodes CASSQDGGAYGYTF.

The CDR3 here is CASSQFQGAHYGYTF. DNA of the CDR3: TGTGCCAGCAGCCAATTTCAGGGGGCACACTATGGCTACACCTTC. V is TRBV3-1 (or the pseudogene TRBV3-2) and J is TRBJ1-2; 8 nucleotides match TRBD1. CDR1 is LGHDT and CDR2 is YNNKEL in the germline V gene (reference sequence). The CDR3 loop spans 15 amino acids. The V segment lost 2 bases and the J segment 3 bases; nucleotides outside the gene matches: 5.

This clone has a single count. The CDR3 DNA reads TGTGCCAGCAGCCGGGACAGGGGCGCCTACGAGCAGTACTTC. Translating gives CASSRDRGAYEQYF. The rearrangement uses TRBV11-1 and TRBJ2-7; 10 bases map to TRBD1. The J segment lost 2 bases and the V segment lost 5 bases, leaving 3 bases of the junction unmatched. Germline CDR1 reads SGHAT; CDR2 reads FQDESV (reference sequence). The CDR3 is 14 amino acids.

The chain links TRBV11-3 to TRBJ2-7; D call uncertain. This CDR3 is 11 amino acids long. Trimming shortened V by 8 bases and J by 3 bases, and 8 bases separated the two germline ends. The germline CDR1 and CDR2 sequences are SGHNT and YENEEA. The CDR3 protein is CASGNNYEQYF. The DNA for the CDR3 is TGTGCCAGCGGTAACAACTACGAGCAGTACTTC.